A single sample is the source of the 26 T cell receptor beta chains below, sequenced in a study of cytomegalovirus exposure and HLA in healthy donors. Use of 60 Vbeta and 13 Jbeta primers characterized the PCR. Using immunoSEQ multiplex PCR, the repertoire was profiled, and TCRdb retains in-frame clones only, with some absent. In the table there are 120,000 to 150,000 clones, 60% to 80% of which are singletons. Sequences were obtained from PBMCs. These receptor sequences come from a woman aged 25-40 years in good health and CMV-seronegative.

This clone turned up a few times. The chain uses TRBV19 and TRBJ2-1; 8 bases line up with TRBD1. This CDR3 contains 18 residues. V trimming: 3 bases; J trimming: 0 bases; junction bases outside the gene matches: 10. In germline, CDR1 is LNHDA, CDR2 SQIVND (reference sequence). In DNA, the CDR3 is TGTGCCAGTAGTATGACCCAGGGGGCCCTCCTCTCCTACAATGAGCAGTTCTTC. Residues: CASSMTQGALLSYNEQFF.

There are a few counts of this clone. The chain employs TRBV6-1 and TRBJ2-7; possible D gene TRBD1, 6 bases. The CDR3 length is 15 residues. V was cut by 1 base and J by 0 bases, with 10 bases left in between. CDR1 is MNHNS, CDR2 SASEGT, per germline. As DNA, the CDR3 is TGTGCCAGCAGTGAAGGTAGGGGGTTCTCCTACGAGCAGTACTTC. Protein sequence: CASSEGRGFSYEQYF.

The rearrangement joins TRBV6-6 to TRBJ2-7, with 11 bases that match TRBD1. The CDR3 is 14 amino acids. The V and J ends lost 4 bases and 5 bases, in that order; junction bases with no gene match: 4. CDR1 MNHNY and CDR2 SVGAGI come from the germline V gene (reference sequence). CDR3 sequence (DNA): TGTGCCAGCAGTTCATGGACAGGGGGCCACGAGCAGTACTTC. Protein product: CASSSWTGGHEQYF.

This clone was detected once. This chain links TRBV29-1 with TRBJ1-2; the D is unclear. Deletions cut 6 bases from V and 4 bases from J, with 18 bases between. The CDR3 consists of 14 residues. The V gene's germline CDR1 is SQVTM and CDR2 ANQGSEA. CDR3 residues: CSVPSRGFSYGYTF. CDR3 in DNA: TGCAGCGTCCCAAGCCGGGGATTTAGCTATGGCTACACCTTC.

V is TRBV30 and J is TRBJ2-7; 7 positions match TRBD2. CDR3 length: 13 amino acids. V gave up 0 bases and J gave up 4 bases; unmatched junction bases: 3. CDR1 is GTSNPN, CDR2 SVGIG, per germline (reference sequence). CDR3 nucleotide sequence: TGTGCCTGGAGTGTATTGGGACTATACGAGCAGTACTTC. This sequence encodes CAWSVLGLYEQYF.

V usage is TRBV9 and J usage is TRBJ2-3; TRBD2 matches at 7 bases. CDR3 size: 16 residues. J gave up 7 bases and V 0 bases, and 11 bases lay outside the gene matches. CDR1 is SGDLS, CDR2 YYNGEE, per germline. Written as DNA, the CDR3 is TGTGCCAGCAGCGTAGTCGGGGAGGGGCCTGGAAATACGCAGTATTTT. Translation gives CASSVVGEGPGNTQYF.

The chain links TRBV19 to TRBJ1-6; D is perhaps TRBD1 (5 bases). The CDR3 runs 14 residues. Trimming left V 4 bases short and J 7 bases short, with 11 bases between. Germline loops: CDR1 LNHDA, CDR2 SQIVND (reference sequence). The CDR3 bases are TGTGCCAGTAGTAGACAGATTCCCAATTCACCCCTCCACTTT. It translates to CASSRQIPNSPLHF.

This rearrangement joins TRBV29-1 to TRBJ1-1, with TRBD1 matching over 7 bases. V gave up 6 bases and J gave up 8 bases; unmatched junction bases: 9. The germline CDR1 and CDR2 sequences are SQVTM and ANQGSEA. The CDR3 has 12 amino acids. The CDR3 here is CSVGDRTMEAFF. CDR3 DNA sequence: TGCAGCGTAGGGGACAGAACTATGGAAGCTTTCTTT.

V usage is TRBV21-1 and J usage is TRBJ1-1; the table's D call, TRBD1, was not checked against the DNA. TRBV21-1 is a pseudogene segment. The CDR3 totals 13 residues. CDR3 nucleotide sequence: TGTGCCAGCCCTAAGAACAGGGGCGTTGAAGCTTTCTTT. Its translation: CASPKNRGVEAFF.

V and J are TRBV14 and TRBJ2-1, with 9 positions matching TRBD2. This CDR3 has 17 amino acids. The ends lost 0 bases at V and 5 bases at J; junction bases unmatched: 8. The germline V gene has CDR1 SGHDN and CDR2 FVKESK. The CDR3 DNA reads TGTGCCAGCAGCCAAGATCACGGGCTAGCGGGGAACAATGAGCAGTTCTTC. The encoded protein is CASSQDHGLAGNNEQFF.

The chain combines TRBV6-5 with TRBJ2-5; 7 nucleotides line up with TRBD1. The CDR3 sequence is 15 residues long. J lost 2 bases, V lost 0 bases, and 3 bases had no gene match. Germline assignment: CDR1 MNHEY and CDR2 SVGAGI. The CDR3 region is CASSYSGQTQETQYF. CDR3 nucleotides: TGTGCCAGCAGTTACTCGGGACAGACACAAGAGACCCAGTACTTC.

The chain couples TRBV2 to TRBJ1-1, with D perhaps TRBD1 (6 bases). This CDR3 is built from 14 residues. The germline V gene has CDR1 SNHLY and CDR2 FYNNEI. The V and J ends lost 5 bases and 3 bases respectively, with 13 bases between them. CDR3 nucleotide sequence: TGTGCCAGCAGTAAAGAGGGGGTCGACACTGAAGCTTTCTTT. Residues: CASSKEGVDTEAFF.

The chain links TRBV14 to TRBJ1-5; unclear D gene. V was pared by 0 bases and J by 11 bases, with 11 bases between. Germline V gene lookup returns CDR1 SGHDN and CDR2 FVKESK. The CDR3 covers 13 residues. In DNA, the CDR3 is TGTGCCAGCAGCCAAGATGTTTCCGGGTCCCAGCATTTT. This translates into CASSQDVSGSQHF.

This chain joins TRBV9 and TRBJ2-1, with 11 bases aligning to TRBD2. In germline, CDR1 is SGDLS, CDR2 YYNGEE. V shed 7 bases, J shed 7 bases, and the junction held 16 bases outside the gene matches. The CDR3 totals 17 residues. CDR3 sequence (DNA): TGTGCCAGCGGGATGACTAGCGGGGCTAACGGGGGGAATGAGCAGTTCTTC. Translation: CASGMTSGANGGNEQFF.

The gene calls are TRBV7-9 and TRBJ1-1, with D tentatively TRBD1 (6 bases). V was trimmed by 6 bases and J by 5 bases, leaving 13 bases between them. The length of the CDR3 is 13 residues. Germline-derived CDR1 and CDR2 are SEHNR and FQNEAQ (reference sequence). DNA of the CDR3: TGTGCCAGCAGGTACTCAGGGGAGACTGAAGCTTTCTTT. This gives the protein CASRYSGETEAFF.

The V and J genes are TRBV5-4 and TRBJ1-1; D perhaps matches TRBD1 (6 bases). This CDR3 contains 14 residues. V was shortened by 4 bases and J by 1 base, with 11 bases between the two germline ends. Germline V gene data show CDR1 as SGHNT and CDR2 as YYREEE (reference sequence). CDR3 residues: CASSRGQSNTEAFF. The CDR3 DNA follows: TGTGCCAGCAGCAGAGGACAGTCGAACACTGAAGCTTTCTTT.

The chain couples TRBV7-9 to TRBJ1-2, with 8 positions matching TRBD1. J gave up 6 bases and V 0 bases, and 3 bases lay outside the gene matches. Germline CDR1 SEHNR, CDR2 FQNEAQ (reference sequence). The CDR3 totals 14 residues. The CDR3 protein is CASSLARTGNGYTF. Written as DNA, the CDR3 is TGTGCCAGCAGCTTAGCCAGGACAGGGAATGGCTACACCTTC.

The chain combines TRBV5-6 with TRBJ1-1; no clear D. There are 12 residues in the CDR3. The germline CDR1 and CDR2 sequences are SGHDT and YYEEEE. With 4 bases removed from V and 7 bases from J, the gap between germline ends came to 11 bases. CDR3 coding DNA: TGTGCCAGCAGCGGGCAGGCCCTTGAAGCTTTCTTT. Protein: CASSGQALEAFF.

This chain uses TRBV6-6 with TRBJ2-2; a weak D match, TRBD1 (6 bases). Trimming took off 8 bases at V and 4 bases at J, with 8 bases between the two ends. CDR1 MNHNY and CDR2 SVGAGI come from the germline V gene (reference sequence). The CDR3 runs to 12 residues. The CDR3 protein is CASSTGTGELFF. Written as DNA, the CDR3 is TGTGCCAGCTCGACAGGCACCGGGGAGCTGTTTTTT.

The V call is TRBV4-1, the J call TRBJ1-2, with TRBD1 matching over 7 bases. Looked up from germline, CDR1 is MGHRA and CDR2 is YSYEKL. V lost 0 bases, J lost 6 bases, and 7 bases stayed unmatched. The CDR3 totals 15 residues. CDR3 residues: CASSQEGLQGNGYTF. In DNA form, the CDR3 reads TGCGCCAGCAGCCAAGAGGGGTTACAGGGGAATGGCTACACCTTC.

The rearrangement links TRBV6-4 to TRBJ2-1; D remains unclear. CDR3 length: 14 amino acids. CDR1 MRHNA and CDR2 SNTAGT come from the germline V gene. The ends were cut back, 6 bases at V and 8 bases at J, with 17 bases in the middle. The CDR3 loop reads CASSAWMGTDEQFF. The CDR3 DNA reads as TGTGCCAGCAGCGCCTGGATGGGCACCGATGAGCAGTTCTTC.

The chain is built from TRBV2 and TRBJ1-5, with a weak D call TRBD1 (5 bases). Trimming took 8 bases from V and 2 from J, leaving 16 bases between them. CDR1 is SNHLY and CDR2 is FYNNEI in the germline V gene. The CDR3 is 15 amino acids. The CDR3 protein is CASGSPGGGNQPQHF. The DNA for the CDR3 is TGTGCCAGCGGTTCCCCGGGGGGAGGCAATCAGCCCCAGCATTTT.

The CDR3 spells CASLGREHYGYTF. In DNA form, the CDR3 reads TGTGCCAGCTTAGGCAGGGAACACTATGGCTACACCTTC. The V call is TRBV27, the J call TRBJ1-2, with a tentative D call TRBD1 (5 bases). Germline CDR1 MNHEY, CDR2 SMNVEV (reference sequence). The CDR3 is made up of 13 amino acids. Trimming stripped 8 bases from V and 3 bases from J, with 13 bases between.

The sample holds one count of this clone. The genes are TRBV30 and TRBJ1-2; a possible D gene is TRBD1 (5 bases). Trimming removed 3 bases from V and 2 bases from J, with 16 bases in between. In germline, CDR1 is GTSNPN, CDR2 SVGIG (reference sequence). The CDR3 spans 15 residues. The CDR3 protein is CAWSRRDVDNYGYTF. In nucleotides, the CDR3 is TGTGCCTGGAGCAGGAGGGACGTCGACAACTATGGCTACACCTTC.

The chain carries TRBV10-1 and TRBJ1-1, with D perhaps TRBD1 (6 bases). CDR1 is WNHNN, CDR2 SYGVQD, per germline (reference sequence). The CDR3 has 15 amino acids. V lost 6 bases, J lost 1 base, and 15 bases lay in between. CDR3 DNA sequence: TGCGCCAGCAGCCCCCTGGGGGGGCGGAACACTGAAGCTTTCTTT. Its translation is CASSPLGGRNTEAFF.

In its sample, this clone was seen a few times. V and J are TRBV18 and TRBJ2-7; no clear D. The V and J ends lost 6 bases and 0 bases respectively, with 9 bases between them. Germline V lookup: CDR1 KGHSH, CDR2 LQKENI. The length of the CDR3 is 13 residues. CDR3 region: CASSPPGSYEQYF. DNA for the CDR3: TGTGCCAGCTCTCCGCCAGGCTCCTACGAGCAGTACTTC.